This T cell receptor (beta chain) originates from a study of CXCR3-negative and CXCR3-positive naive CD8 T cells. Study outcomes and limitations: After cryopreservation, CXCR3 expression dropped partially; most assays used fresh PBMCs. Both naive subsets, CXCR3-negative and CXCR3-positive, displayed similar TRBV-TRBJ usage, unlike memory cells. CXCR3-negative naive cells had less hydrophobic TRB CDR3s than did CXCR3-positive naive cells.

The CDR3 has 15 amino acids. Germline V gene lookup returns CDR1 MDHEN and CDR2 SYDVKM. As to this clonotype: Its antigen is undetermined.

Triplicate sorting captured around 300,000 cells each from every CD8+ T cell subset. The authors made the TRB cDNA libraries by 5' RACE using UMI labels. TCRdb reprocessed the 5' RACE reads and reports one entry per CDR3 protein, with no DNA. The table gives about 130,000 distinct CDR3 sequences; the top ten clones make up around 0.27% of it. J is TRBJ1-2 and V is TRBV28. The TCR was taken from a human donor in good health. Some clones in this sample may be carry-over from other donors' samples. What was sequenced was naive CXCR3- CD8+ T cells from blood. Subset described: CD45RO-CCR7+CD27+CD95- naive CD8+ T cells lacking CXCR3 (TNR3-). The CDR3 protein is CASSSSPSWGDGYTF.